A selection of T cell receptor beta chains follows, all from one sample in a study of OX40 agonist ivuxolimab in advanced cancers. Clones were sequenced by immunoSEQ multiplex PCR, and TCRdb holds only the in-frame ones, with some missing. The top ten clones hold about a tenth of a sample with 35,000 to 40,000 clones, about 92% of them seen once. The input for sequencing was CD4+ or CD8+ T cells sorted from blood, taken in a trial of the OX40 agonist ivuxolimab. These receptors were obtained from an adult with an advanced solid tumor such as melanoma, head and neck, liver or kidney cancer. The CDR3 runs from the conserved cysteine through the conserved F or W. D genes are given only for firm matches. Clone size is not always given. Where it is, it says once, few, many or a class for expanded clones.

. | . | TRBJ2-3 | TRBV11-2 | TGTGCCAGCAGCCCGGGAAGTCGGGGATCAGATACGCAGTATTTT | CASSPGSRGSDTQYF
. | . | TRBJ1-2 | TRBV4-1 | TGCGCCAGCAGCCCTAGGGAACTGACTAACTATGGCTACACCTTC | CASSPRELTNYGYTF
. | . | TRBJ2-4 | TRBV4-3 | TGCGCCAGCAGCCAAGATCCGGAGCCCAACATTCAGTACTTC | CASSQDPEPNIQYF
. | . | TRBJ1-1 | TRBV6-5 | TGTGCCAGCGGTGTCTCAGGAAATATTGAAGCTTTCTTT | CASGVSGNIEAFF
. | . | TRBJ2-7 | TRBV27 | TGTGCCAGCAGTTTATATTCACGGGCGGACGAGCAGTACTTC | CASSLYSRADEQYF
. | . | TRBJ1-1 | TRBV27 | TGTGCCAGCAGTTTATCGGGAACCACTGAAGCTTTCTTT | CASSLSGTTEAFF
. | . | TRBJ1-2 | TRBV9 | TGTGCCAGCACCTCCAACGTAATCCGGTATGGCTACACCTTC | CASTSNVIRYGYTF
. | . | TRBJ1-2 | TRBV19 | TGTGCCAGTAGTCTATCTCAGGGGAAGGGCTATGGCTACACCTTC | CASSLSQGKGYGYTF
. | . | TRBJ1-3 | TRBV6-1 | TGTGCCAGCAGTGAATATAAGAGGGAAAGGTCTGGAAACACCATATATTTT | CASSEYKRERSGNTIYF
. | . | TRBJ1-4 | TRBV7-9 | TGTGCCAGCAGCTTAGACACTACAACTAATGAAAAACTGTTTTTT | CASSLDTTTNEKLFF
. | . | TRBJ2-3 | TRBV7-8 | TGTGCCAGCAGCTTGGTCGGTCGTTCTCCTCTAACTAGCACAGATACGCAGTATTTT | CASSLVGRSPLTSTDTQYF
once | . | TRBJ1-6 | TRBV4-3 | TGCGCCAGCAGCCAAGATCGGATAGGTGGGGATTCACCCCTCCACTTT | CASSQDRIGGDSPLHF
. | . | TRBJ2-1 | TRBV7-9 | TGTGCCAGCAGCTATACCCATGAGCAGTTCTTC | CASSYTHEQFF
. | . | TRBJ1-1 | TRBV6-1 | TGTGCCAGCAGTGAAACAGAGTCGAACACTGAAGCTTTCTTT | CASSETESNTEAFF
. | . | TRBJ2-1 | TRBV6-5 | TGTGCCAGCAGTTACTCGGACTATAGCTCCTACAATGAGCAGTTCTTC | CASSYSDYSSYNEQFF
. | . | TRBJ2-1 | TRBV9 | TGTGCCAGCAGCGTGAACCCTGGAGCGGCGGTTGGTGAGCAGTTCTTC | CASSVNPGAAVGEQFF
once | TRBD2 | TRBJ2-1 | TRBV6-5 | TGTGCCAGCAGACCCGGGACTAGCGGGAGTAATGAGCAGTTCTTC | CASRPGTSGSNEQFF
. | TRBD1 | TRBJ1-2 | TRBV14 | TGTGCCAGCAGCCCCCCCGGGAGGGGGCATTGGGGTTATGGCTACACCTTC | CASSPPGRGHWGYGYTF
. | . | TRBJ2-1 | TRBV29-1 | TGCAGCGTTGAAGGCGGACAGTTCCTGTCCAATGAGCAGTTCTTC | CSVEGGQFLSNEQFF
. | TRBD2 | TRBJ2-3 | TRBV9 | TGTGCCAGCAGCGTAGGGACTAGCGGAACAGATACGCAGTATTTT | CASSVGTSGTDTQYF
. | . | TRBJ1-1 | TRBV27 | TGTGCCAGCAGTTTATCCCAGGGTCCAGGAGCTTTCTTT | CASSLSQGPGAFF
. | . | TRBJ1-1 | TRBV19 | TGTGCCAGTAGTCCCCTACTAGAGGGACACCAGAACACTGAAGCTTTCTTT | CASSPLLEGHQNTEAFF
. | TRBD1 | TRBJ1-1 | TRBV19 | TGTGCCAGTAGTCGACAGGGAGAGATGAACACTGAAGCTTTCTTT | CASSRQGEMNTEAFF
. | . | TRBJ1-5 | TRBV7-6 | TGTGCCAGCAGCGCTTTTGATGGCAATCAGCCCCAGCATTTT | CASSAFDGNQPQHF
. | . | TRBJ1-1 | TRBV29-1 | TGCAGCCTCGGGAACACTGAAGCTTTCTTT | CSLGNTEAFF
. | TRBD1 | TRBJ1-5 | TRBV6-1 | TGTGCCAGCAGTGCCGGGACAGTGGGTACCCTTAGCAATCAGCCCCAGCATTTT | CASSAGTVGTLSNQPQHF
. | TRBD1 | TRBJ2-5 | TRBV4-1 | TGCGCCAGCAGCCTTCAGGACAGGGGGTTACAAGAGACCCAGTACTTC | CASSLQDRGLQETQYF